This TCR beta chain came from a study of CD8+ T cells in alopecia areata. This sample's treatment: oral pan-JAK inhibitor, 5-10 mg twice daily. Overall study results and limits: Relative to mice, TCR sharing across patients was less clear, a difference possibly HLA-related. A great number of expanded lesional clones endured in scalp and blood during tofacitinib.

As concerns this clone: Antigen unknown.

Sequencing relied on a cDNA template that was reverse transcribed from extracted RNA. The repertoire was sequenced with immunoSEQ multiplex PCR; TCRdb's copy has only in-frame clones and lacks some. This table holds roughly 73,000 clones, approximately 30% found once. With 8 bases clipped from V and 7 bases from J, the junction kept 7 bases outside the gene matches. The CDR3 sequence is 13 residues long. Germline CDR1 is GTSNPN and CDR2 is SVGIG (reference sequence). Sequencing was performed on CD8+ T cells sorted from blood, taken at week 4, from a patient treated with tofacitinib. The receptor comes from a human donor with alopecia areata. The rearrangement links TRBV30 to TRBJ2-2; TRBD2 aligns across 10 bases. The CDR3: CALAGVSVGELFF. The CDR3 DNA follows: TGTGCCCTAGCGGGAGTGTCGGTCGGGGAGCTGTTTTTT.